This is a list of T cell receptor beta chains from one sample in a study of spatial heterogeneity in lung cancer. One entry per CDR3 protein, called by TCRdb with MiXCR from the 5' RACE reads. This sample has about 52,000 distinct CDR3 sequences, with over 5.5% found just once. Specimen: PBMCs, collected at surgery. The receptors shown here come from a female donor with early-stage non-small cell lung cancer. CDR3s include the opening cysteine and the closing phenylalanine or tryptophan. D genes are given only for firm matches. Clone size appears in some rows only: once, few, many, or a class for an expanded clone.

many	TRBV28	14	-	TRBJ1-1	-	CASSSEGFFGEAFF
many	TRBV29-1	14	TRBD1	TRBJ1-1	TGCAGCGCTTGTATTGGACAGGCCACGACTGAAGCTTTCTTT	CSACIGQATTEAFF
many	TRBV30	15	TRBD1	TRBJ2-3	TGTGCCTGGAGAAATACCGGGACAGGGTACCATACGCAGTATTTT	CAWRNTGTGYHTQYF
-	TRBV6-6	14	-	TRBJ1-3	TGTGCCAGCAGGTCCAGGTCGTCTGGAAACACCATATATTTT	CASRSRSSGNTIYF
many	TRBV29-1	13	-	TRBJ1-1	TGCAGCGGACAGCCTTTCATGAACACTGAAGCTTTCTTT	CSGQPFMNTEAFF
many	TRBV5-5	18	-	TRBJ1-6	TGTGCCCCACTACCTGGGCCACCGGCGGCCACCTATAATTCACCCCTCCACTTT	CAPLPGPPAATYNSPLHF
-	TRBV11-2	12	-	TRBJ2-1	TGTGCCAGCAGCTTCGAGATCGGGGAGCAGTTCTTC	CASSFEIGEQFF
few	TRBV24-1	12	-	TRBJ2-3	TGTGCCACCACCGACCACATGGATACGCAGTATTTT	CATTDHMDTQYF
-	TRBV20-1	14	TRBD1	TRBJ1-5	TGCAGTGCCACCTCCGGACAGGGAGGTCAGCCCCAGCATTTT	CSATSGQGGQPQHF
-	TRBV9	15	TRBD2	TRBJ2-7	TGTGCCAGCAGCTCCGGGGGGGCCGAAGGCTACGAGCAGTACTTC	CASSSGGAEGYEQYF
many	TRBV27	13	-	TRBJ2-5	TGTGCCAGCAGTTTTCGCCACCAAGAGACCCAGTACTTC	CASSFRHQETQYF
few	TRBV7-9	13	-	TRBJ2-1	TGTGCCAGCAGCTATCGCGAGTACAATGAGCAGTTCTTC	CASSYREYNEQFF
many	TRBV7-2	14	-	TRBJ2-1	TGTGCCAGCAGCTCCGATTGGGGCGTTGGTGAGCAGTTCTTC	CASSSDWGVGEQFF
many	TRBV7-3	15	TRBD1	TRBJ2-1	TGTGCCAGCAGCTCCCCGGGACAGGAGGACAATGAGCAGTTCTTC	CASSSPGQEDNEQFF
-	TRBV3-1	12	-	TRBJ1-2	TGTGCCAGCAGCCAAGGCGAATACGGCTACACCTTC	CASSQGEYGYTF
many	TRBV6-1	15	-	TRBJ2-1	TGTGCCGCCGCGGGTAGGATCATCCTAGGCAATGAGCAGTTCTTC	CAAAGRIILGNEQFF
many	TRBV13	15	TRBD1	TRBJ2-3	TGTGCCAGCAGCCCCCGGGACAGGGCGCCAGATACGCAGTATTTT	CASSPRDRAPDTQYF
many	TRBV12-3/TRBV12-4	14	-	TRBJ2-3	TGTGCCAGCAGTTCCCTTCGAAGGACAGATACGCAGTATTTT	CASSSLRRTDTQYF
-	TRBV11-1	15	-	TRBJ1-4	TGTGCCAGCAGCTTACCCCCCAGGGTAGGTGAAAAACTGTTTTTT	CASSLPPRVGEKLFF
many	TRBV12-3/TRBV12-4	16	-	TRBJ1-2	TGTGCCAGCAGTCCGATTCCGGGACCTTTTGACTATGGCTACACCTTC	CASSPIPGPFDYGYTF
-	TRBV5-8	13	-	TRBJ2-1	TGTGCCAGCAGCTTGGGGCAGCCAGGAAAGCAGTTCTTC	CASSLGQPGKQFF
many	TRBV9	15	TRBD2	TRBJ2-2	TGTGCCAGCAGCGCGACTAGCGGTAACACCGGGGAGCTGTTTTTT	CASSATSGNTGELFF
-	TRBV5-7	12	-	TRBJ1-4	TGTGCCACCCCGAGAGTAGGGACACAACTGTTTTTT	CATPRVGTQLFF
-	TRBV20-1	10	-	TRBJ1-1	TGCAGCCACCTGCAGGGGCCGGCTTTCTTT	CSHLQGPAFF
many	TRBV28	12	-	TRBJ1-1	TGTGCCAGCAGTAATAGGGTCACTGAAGCTTTCTTT	CASSNRVTEAFF